Following are 27 T cell receptor beta chains from one sample sequenced in a study of cytomegalovirus exposure and HLA in healthy donors. Assay: immunoSEQ multiplex PCR; the TCRdb copy retains only in-frame clones and omits some. The sample shows over 45,000 clones, more than 80% of them seen only once. What was sequenced was PBMCs. All receptors derive from a man younger than 35 in good health and CMV-seronegative.

The rearrangement joins TRBV11-2 to TRBJ2-1, with 7 positions matching TRBD2. This CDR3 is built from 15 residues. Germline CDR1 is SGHAT and CDR2 is FQNNGV. V lost 7 bases to trimming and J lost 0 bases; unmatched junction nucleotides: 6. CDR3 in DNA: TGTGCCAGCAACTCCGGGGGGAGCTCCTACAATGAGCAGTTCTTC. It translates to CASNSGGSSYNEQFF.

The J gene is TRBJ2-1, the V gene TRBV11-2; weak D call: TRBD2 (6 bases). Trimming pared 3 bases from V and 4 bases from J, leaving 10 bases between. From germline, CDR1 is SGHAT and CDR2 FQNNGV. The CDR3 sequence is 14 residues long. CDR3 nucleotide sequence: TGTGCCAGCAGCTTTTCGGGGGTATACAATGAGCAGTTCTTC. This encodes CASSFSGVYNEQFF.

The chain links TRBV10-2 to TRBJ2-7, with TRBD2 matching 11 bases. The CDR3 loop spans 15 amino acids. Germline-derived CDR1 and CDR2 are WSHSY and SAAADI. Trimming cost V 5 bases and J 2 bases; bases outside gene matches: 5. The CDR3: CASSSSGGRTYEQYF. The CDR3 nucleotides read TGCGCCAGCAGTTCTAGCGGGGGGCGAACCTACGAGCAGTACTTC.

V is TRBV5-1 and J is TRBJ2-1, with D tentatively TRBD2 (5 bases). There are 15 residues in the CDR3. Trimming stripped 0 bases from V and 2 bases from J, with 9 bases between. The germline CDR1 and CDR2 sequences are SGHRS and YFSETQ. CDR3 region: CASSLGAEAYNEQFF. The CDR3 bases are TGCGCCAGCAGCTTGGGTGCGGAGGCCTACAATGAGCAGTTCTTC.

This rearrangement joins TRBV9 to TRBJ2-1; 8 nucleotides agree with TRBD2. Germline V gives CDR1 SGDLS, CDR2 YYNGEE. With 6 bases clipped from V and 7 bases from J, the junction kept 6 bases outside the gene matches. This CDR3 is built from 13 residues. CDR3 amino acids: CASNSGSVNEQFF. DNA for the CDR3: TGTGCCAGCAACAGCGGGAGTGTTAATGAGCAGTTCTTC. The full variable domain, in which reference TRBV9 and TRBJ2-1 provide the parts outside the CDR3, is DSGVTQTPKHLITATGQRVTLRCSPRSGDLSVYWYQQSLDQGLQFLIQYYNGEERAKGNILERFSAQQFPDLHSELNLSSLELGDSALYFCASNSGSVNEQFFGPGTRLTVL.

The chain joins TRBV7-9 to TRBJ2-7; 10 bases map to TRBD2. V was clipped by 3 bases and J by 5 bases; unmatched bases: 10. This CDR3 is built from 16 residues. Germline V CDR1 and CDR2: SEHNR, FQNEAQ (reference sequence). CDR3 residues: CASSLTRTSGWDEQYF. The CDR3 DNA sequence: TGTGCCAGCAGCTTGACTAGGACTAGCGGTTGGGACGAGCAGTACTTC. Variable domain in full (rest from reference TRBV7-9 and TRBJ2-7): DTGVSQNPRHKITKRGQNVTFRCDPISEHNRLYWYRQTLGQGPEFLTYFQNEAQLEKSRLLSDRFSAERPKGSFSTLEIQRTEQGDSAMYLCASSLTRTSGWDEQYFGPGTRLTVT.

The CDR3 sequence is CASSQGTGSGNTIYF. In DNA form, the CDR3 reads TGTGCCAGCAGCCAAGGGACAGGCTCTGGAAACACCATATATTTT. V is TRBV5-8 and J is TRBJ1-3; 8 bases are shared with TRBD1. The CDR3 sequence is 15 residues long. The J segment lost 0 bases and the V segment lost 4 bases, leaving 3 bases of the junction unmatched. CDR1 and CDR2 (germline): SGHTS, YDEGEE.

This clone was recorded only once. This chain joins TRBV28 and TRBJ1-1; D is unresolved. Germline loops: CDR1 MDHEN, CDR2 SYDVKM. V was pared by 7 bases and J by 0 bases, with 15 bases between. The CDR3 is 15 residues long. CDR3 nucleotide sequence: TGTGCCAGCATTTCACCCGGGTCTGTGAACACTGAAGCTTTCTTT. This encodes CASISPGSVNTEAFF.

The rearrangement links TRBV7-2 to TRBJ2-5, with 7 bases matching TRBD1. Germline-derived CDR1 and CDR2 are SGHTA and FQGNSA. Trimming at V came to 5 bases and at J to 4 bases, leaving 7 bases not matched to a gene. CDR3 size: 14 residues. CDR3 sequence (DNA): TGTGCCAGCAGCCCGACAGGGCGTCGAGAGACCCAGTACTTC. It is translated as CASSPTGRRETQYF. Looking up the rest from reference TRBV7-2 and TRBJ2-5 gives the full variable domain: GAGVSQSPSNKVTEKGKDVELRCDPISGHTALYWYRQSLGQGLEFLIYFQGNSAPDKSGLPSDRFSAERTGGSVSTLTIQRTQQEDSAVYLCASSPTGRRETQYFGPGTRLLVL.

The DNA for the CDR3 is TGTGCCAGCAGCCCGGACCAAAGCGGGGACGAGCAGTACTTC. Its translation is CASSPDQSGDEQYF. V is TRBV27 and J is TRBJ2-7; TRBD2 matches at 7 bases. After removal of 6 bases from V and 5 bases from J, the junction contained 10 bases not matched to a gene. This CDR3 is 14 amino acids long. Germline values: CDR1 MNHEY, CDR2 SMNVEV (reference sequence).

V usage is TRBV28 and J usage is TRBJ2-4; D uncertain. CDR1 and CDR2 from the germline V gene are MDHEN and SYDVKM. V lost 4 bases to trimming and J lost 0 bases, with 13 bases between them. The CDR3 totals 16 residues. Here the CDR3 reads CASSSVGEIAKNIQYF. The CDR3 nucleotides are TGTGCCAGCAGTTCAGTGGGCGAGATAGCCAAAAACATTCAGTACTTC.

The V call is TRBV5-1, the J call TRBJ2-3, with D maybe TRBD2 (6 bases). V lost 2 bases and J lost 0, with 10 bases in between. The CDR3 totals 15 residues. Germline loops: CDR1 SGHRS, CDR2 YFSETQ. The CDR3 protein is CASSLSGRSTDTQYF. The CDR3 region has the DNA TGCGCCAGCAGCTTAAGCGGGCGAAGCACAGATACGCAGTATTTT.

The chain uses TRBV18 and TRBJ2-3; a weak D match, TRBD2 (6 bases). Germline assignment: CDR1 KGHSH and CDR2 LQKENI. The CDR3 sequence is 14 residues long. Between the trimmed V and J ends, which lost 6 bases and 12 bases, there was a span of 22 bases. The CDR3 coding sequence is TGTGCCAGCTCGCGAGACTCCGGGACTCCTGTTCAGTATTTT. This codes for CASSRDSGTPVQYF.

The chain has TRBV20-1 and TRBJ2-5, with D maybe TRBD1 (5 bases). The V end was cut by 4 bases, the J end by 5 bases, with 8 bases between. Germline V gene data show CDR1 as DFQATT and CDR2 as SNEGSKA (reference sequence). The CDR3 sequence is 11 residues long. CDR3 nucleotides: TGCAGTGCTATCAAGGGGGAGACCCAGTACTTC. The encoded protein is CSAIKGETQYF.

This clone appeared once. This sequence joins TRBV6-5 and TRBJ2-7; D perhaps matches TRBD2 (7 bases). Germline V lookup: CDR1 MNHEY, CDR2 SVGAGI. The CDR3 is 15 amino acids. The V gene lost 4 bases and the J gene lost 4 bases, with 17 bases spanning the gap. The CDR3 spells CASSSPGRGVYEQYF. The CDR3, as DNA: TGTGCCAGCAGTTCTCCGGGGAGGGGGGTATACGAGCAGTACTTC.

This clone has only one observation. The chain employs TRBV4-3 and TRBJ2-1; a weak D match, TRBD2 (6 bases). The V end lost 4 bases, the J end lost 6 bases, and 13 bases lay between the germline ends. Germline CDR1 LGHNA, CDR2 YSLEER. This CDR3 spans 14 amino acids. The CDR3 DNA reads as TGCGCCAGCAGCCGCCGCGGAGGGACCAATGAGCAGTTCTTC. This codes for CASSRRGGTNEQFF.

The CDR3 coding sequence is TGTGCCAGCAGTTCCCCATTTGTCTCCGGGATTAATGAAAAACTGTTTTTT. Its translation is CASSSPFVSGINEKLFF. The rearrangement links TRBV28 to TRBJ1-4; D is undetermined. The V end lost 4 bases, the J end lost 4 bases, and 19 bases lay between the germline ends. This CDR3 is built from 17 residues. Per germline, CDR1 MDHEN and CDR2 SYDVKM. The full variable domain, rest sourced from reference TRBV28 and TRBJ1-4, is DVKVTQSSRYLVKRTGEKVFLECVQDMDHENMFWYRQDPGLGLRLIYFSYDVKMKEKGDIPEGYSVSREKKERFSLILESASTNQTSMYLCASSSPFVSGINEKLFFGSGTQLSVL.

This chain connects TRBV6-5 to TRBJ2-1; a possible D gene is TRBD2 (6 bases). The V and J ends lost 7 bases and 3 bases respectively, with 10 bases between them. The CDR3 spans 13 residues. Per germline, CDR1 MNHEY and CDR2 SVGAGI. This CDR3 is CASKGTFYNEQFF. CDR3 bases: TGTGCCAGCAAAGGGACTTTCTACAATGAGCAGTTCTTC.

The genes are TRBV25-1 and TRBJ2-3; TRBD2 is a possible D gene (7 bases). This CDR3 spans 14 amino acids. In germline, CDR1 is MGHDK, CDR2 SYGVNS. Trimming cost V 3 bases and J 4 bases, with 11 bases left between them. CDR3 in DNA: TGTGCCAGCAGTGAGATAGGGGGGGCAGATACGCAGTATTTT. Protein product: CASSEIGGADTQYF.

This chain connects TRBV28 to TRBJ2-1, with D tentatively TRBD2 (6 bases). The CDR3 contains 17 residues. The V end was cut by 9 bases, the J end by 9 bases, with 30 bases between. The germline gives CDR1 MDHEN, CDR2 SYDVKM. CDR3 nucleotide sequence: TGTGCCAGTCCACCCGTTAGGGGAAGGGGAGGCTCCAGTGAGCAGTTCTTC. Translated: CASPPVRGRGGSSEQFF.

The gene calls are TRBV2 and TRBJ2-2; the D is unclear. The CDR3 is 13 residues long. CDR1 SNHLY and CDR2 FYNNEI come from the germline V gene. V shed 6 bases and J shed 6 bases, with 11 bases lying between them. The CDR3 DNA reads as TGTGCCAGCAGGGCGACCCAGGCCGGGGAGCTGTTTTTT. It translates to CASRATQAGELFF.

This clone was picked up one time. The gene calls are TRBV19 and TRBJ2-6, with TRBD1 as a possible D gene (5 bases). This CDR3 has 15 residues. Germline V gene lookup returns CDR1 LNHDA and CDR2 SQIVND (reference sequence). V gave up 7 bases and J gave up 0 bases, with 10 bases separating them. In nucleotides, the CDR3 is TGTGCCAGTAATCAAGGGGCCTCTGGGGCCAACGTCCTGACTTTC. Translated: CASNQGASGANVLTF.

The V and J genes are TRBV5-1 and TRBJ2-2; maybe TRBD2 (6 bases). This CDR3 is 15 amino acids long. With 3 bases removed from V and 1 base from J, the gap between germline ends came to 10 bases. Germline V gene data show CDR1 as SGHRS and CDR2 as YFSETQ. For the CDR3, the DNA is TGCGCCAGCAGCTCGAGGGGAGGGAACACCGGGGAGCTGTTTTTT. Amino acid sequence: CASSSRGGNTGELFF.

The J gene is TRBJ2-1, the V gene TRBV29-1, with a possible D match to TRBD2 (5 bases). Germline V gene lookup returns CDR1 SQVTM and CDR2 ANQGSEA. The CDR3 totals 21 residues. The V and J ends lost 1 base and 0 bases respectively, with 28 bases between them. The CDR3 sequence: CSVEGGAGWQKAPSSYNEQFF. For the CDR3, the DNA is TGCAGCGTTGAAGGAGGTGCGGGTTGGCAAAAAGCTCCGAGCTCCTACAATGAGCAGTTCTTC.

The rearrangement uses TRBV28 and TRBJ1-6; 7 nucleotides agree with TRBD1. The length of the CDR3 is 14 residues. J was trimmed by 6 bases and V by 8 bases; bases with no gene match: 7. Germline values: CDR1 MDHEN, CDR2 SYDVKM. CDR3 nucleotide sequence: TGTGCCAGCCGGCCAGGGACAGCTAATTCACCCCTCCACTTT. Residues: CASRPGTANSPLHF.

The V call is TRBV28, the J call TRBJ1-5, with 7 nucleotides matching TRBD1. This CDR3 contains 13 residues. With V trimmed by 5 bases and J by 7 bases, 5 bases remained unmatched. Per germline, CDR1 MDHEN and CDR2 SYDVKM. The CDR3 sequence: CASSDRAGQPQHF. CDR3 coding DNA: TGTGCCAGCAGTGACAGGGCGGGCCAGCCCCAGCATTTT.

The V and J genes are TRBV25-1 and TRBJ1-2, with D perhaps TRBD1 (5 bases). Germline V lookup: CDR1 MGHDK, CDR2 SYGVNS. There are 15 residues in the CDR3. The V and J ends lost 0 bases and 4 bases respectively, with 12 bases between them. CDR3 region: CASSEYRGGTYGYTF. The CDR3, as DNA: TGTGCCAGCAGTGAATATAGGGGCGGGACCTATGGCTACACCTTC.